This TCR beta chain was sequenced for a study of CD8 T cells in ankylosing spondylitis. Germline CDR1 and CDR2: DFQATT and SNEGSKA (reference sequence). V was cut by 5 bases and J by 8 bases, with 13 bases left in between. This CDR3 contains 12 residues. This clonotype was picked up a small number of times. TCRdb ran MiXCR on the 5' RACE reads and lists one entry per CDR3 protein. The sample records 200,000 to 300,000 distinct CDR3 sequences, about 30% being singletons. The chain links TRBV20-1 to TRBJ2-1, with TRBD2 as a possible D gene (5 bases). This receptor was identified in a male donor with ankylosing spondylitis or in good health (not recorded which). The sample taken for sequencing was blood, either unsorted or a sorted T cell fraction (not recorded which). Here the CDR3 DNA reads TGCAGTGCTCCTGATACCGGGGATGAGCAGTTCTTC. Protein product: CSAPDTGDEQFF.